This paragraph covers one TCR beta chain sequence. This clone's antigen is unknown. The record has no base qualities; no much larger clone is one base away. The record originates from a study of control samples from healthy donors and cancer patients (dated by TCRdb to 2020 to 2021). To prepare the library, the immunoSEQ multiplex PCR assay was applied. As stored in TCRdb, this immuneACCESS dataset retains in-frame rearrangements with V and J assigned. A fraction of the clones does not appear; measured against another copy, unresolved V genes explain less than half of the discrepancy, and the remainder lacks a known reason. Across this sample there are over 150,000 clones, with over 90% seen only once. Around 0.92% of the sample comes from the top ten. V lost 6 bases and J lost 3 bases, and the count of bases not matched to a germline gene is 4. Based on the germline V gene (reference sequence), the CDR1 and CDR2 sequences are WNHNN and SYGVQD. The CDR3 runs 13 amino acids, cysteine and phenylalanine included. Kept here is only the CDR3 DNA, which spans 39 bases and is read in frame from base 1.

The receptor comes from a woman under 40 in good health. The sequenced material came from blood. The chain is encoded by TRBV10-1 joined to TRBJ2-7, and 8 bases in between align with TRBD2. The CDR3: CASSPGGGYEQYF. The bases read TGCGCCAGCAGCCCGGGGGGGGGCTACGAGCAGTACTTC.